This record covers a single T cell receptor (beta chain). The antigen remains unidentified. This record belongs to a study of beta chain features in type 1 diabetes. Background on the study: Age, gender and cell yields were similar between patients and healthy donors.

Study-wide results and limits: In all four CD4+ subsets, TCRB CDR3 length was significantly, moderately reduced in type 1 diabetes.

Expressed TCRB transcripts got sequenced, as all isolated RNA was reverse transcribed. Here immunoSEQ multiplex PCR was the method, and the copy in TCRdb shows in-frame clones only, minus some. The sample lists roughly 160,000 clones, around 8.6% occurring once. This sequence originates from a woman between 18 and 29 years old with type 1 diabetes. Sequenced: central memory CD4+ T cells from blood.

This CDR3 is CASSLGGSGRQETQYF. The CDR3 nucleotides read TGTGCCAGCAGCTTGGGGGGTAGCGGGAGGCAAGAGACCCAGTACTTC. The rearrangement uses TRBV5-4 and TRBJ2-5; TRBD2 agrees at 10 bases. The CDR3 sequence is 16 residues long. The germline CDR1 and CDR2 sequences are SGHNT and YYREEE (reference sequence). The trim removed 0 bases at V and 2 bases at J, leaving 4 bases unmatched. The full variable domain, rest sourced from reference TRBV5-4 and TRBJ2-5, is ETGVTQSPTHLIKTRGQQVTLRCSSQSGHNTVSWYQQALGQGPQFIFQYYREEENGRGNFPPRFSGLQFPNYSSELNVNALELDDSALYLCASSLGGSGRQETQYFGPGTRLLVL.